This passage covers 12 T cell receptor beta chains from one sample sequenced in a study of cytomegalovirus exposure and HLA in healthy donors. Use of 60 Vbeta and 13 Jbeta primers characterized the PCR. Produced via immunoSEQ multiplex PCR; TCRdb's table is partial and in-frame only. The profile covers 160,000 or so clones, with around 82% appearing a single time and around 6.6% taken by the ten largest. The material sequenced was PBMCs. The receptors shown here come from a woman aged 50 to 65 in good health and CMV-seropositive.

With respect to this clone: The germline gene is not matched at one end of the junction; a read error may be the cause. This chain connects TRBV15 to TRBJ2-1, with D possibly matching TRBD2 (5 bases). Germline V gene sequence: CDR1 LNHNV, CDR2 YYDKDF (reference sequence). The CDR3 sequence is 14 residues long. CDR3 DNA sequence: TGTGCCGCCAGCAGAGGGAACATCGGAGATGAGCAGTTCTTC. Encoded protein: CAASRGNIGDEQFF.

The V gene is TRBV7-9, the J gene TRBJ1-2; D ambiguous. Germline loops: CDR1 SEHNR, CDR2 FQNEAQ (reference sequence). Trimming left V 5 bases short and J 2 bases short, with 9 bases between. CDR3 length: 13 residues. The CDR3, as DNA: TGTGCCAGCAGCCCGTATTCGAACTATGGCTACACCTTC. Its translation: CASSPYSNYGYTF.

The rearrangement uses TRBV18 and TRBJ1-2; TRBD1 matches at 8 bases. Germline-derived CDR1 and CDR2 are KGHSH and LQKENI. This CDR3 region has 18 residues. The trim removed 0 bases at V and 6 bases at J, leaving 15 bases unmatched. Written as DNA, the CDR3 is TGTGCCAGCTCACCACCTGGGACAGGAACTGCAGCCTCGCATGGCTACACCTTC. As protein: CASSPPGTGTAASHGYTF.

This clone was seen just once. The V and J genes are TRBV7-2 and TRBJ2-1; 8 bases align to TRBD2. CDR3 size: 13 residues. Per the germline V gene, CDR1 is SGHTA and CDR2 is FQGNSA. The V segment lost 5 bases and the J segment 4 bases; nucleotides outside the gene matches: 1. The CDR3 DNA is TGTGCCAGCAGCACGGGGGGGTACAATGAGCAGTTCTTC. Amino acids: CASSTGGYNEQFF.

This chain uses TRBV19 with TRBJ1-5, with 9 bases lining up with TRBD1. The CDR3 contains 16 residues. CDR1 is LNHDA and CDR2 is SQIVND in the germline V gene (reference sequence). With V trimmed by 3 bases and J by 4 bases, 7 bases remained unmatched. The CDR3 DNA reads as TGTGCCAGTAGTATCCCCGGACAGGGGTCGAATCAGCCCCAGCATTTT. This sequence encodes CASSIPGQGSNQPQHF.

This sequence joins TRBV11-2 and TRBJ2-6; possible D gene TRBD1, 5 bases. CDR3 length: 18 amino acids. Deletions cut 1 base from V and 0 bases from J, with 13 bases between. Germline V gene data show CDR1 as SGHAT and CDR2 as FQNNGV. CDR3 loop: CASSLGRGAFSGANVLTF. The CDR3 nucleotides are TGTGCCAGCAGCTTAGGAAGGGGCGCCTTCTCTGGGGCCAACGTCCTGACTTTC.

The CDR3 coding sequence is TGTGCCAGCAGCTTAGCGCGGCTGCTCCATGGCTACACCTTC. Protein: CASSLARLLHGYTF. V and J are TRBV7-2 and TRBJ1-2; the D is unclear. With 0 bases removed from V and 6 bases from J, the gap between germline ends came to 11 bases. Germline V gives CDR1 SGHTA, CDR2 FQGNSA. CDR3 size: 14 residues.

The chain is built from TRBV5-6 and TRBJ2-7; possible D gene TRBD1, 6 bases. Germline V gene data show CDR1 as SGHDT and CDR2 as YYEEEE. V was pared by 4 bases and J by 4 bases, with 12 bases between. The CDR3 is 13 residues long. CDR3 loop: CASSAGTNYEQYF. DNA for the CDR3: TGTGCCAGCAGCGCCGGGACAAATTACGAGCAGTACTTC.

The chain carries TRBV5-1 and TRBJ2-3; D gene ambiguous. V was pared by 4 bases and J by 0 bases, with 9 bases between. Germline V gene lookup returns CDR1 SGHRS and CDR2 YFSETQ. CDR3 length equals 14 residues. In nucleotides, the CDR3 is TGCGCCAGCAGCCCTATTCCCAGCACAGATACGCAGTATTTT. It codes for CASSPIPSTDTQYF.

V and J are TRBV6-1 and TRBJ2-7; the D gene is possibly TRBD1 (5 bases). CDR1 and CDR2 from the germline V gene are MNHNS and SASEGT. This CDR3 region has 16 residues. V was pared by 0 bases and J by 3 bases, with 15 bases between. CDR3 coding DNA: TGTGCCAGCAGTGAAGCCCTACAGGTTCAGGACTACGAGCAGTACTTC. It translates to CASSEALQVQDYEQYF.

This chain uses TRBV27 with TRBJ1-6, with a tentative D call TRBD1 (5 bases). Germline V gene data show CDR1 as MNHEY and CDR2 as SMNVEV (reference sequence). This CDR3 spans 16 amino acids. Trimming removed 4 bases from V and 5 bases from J, with 15 bases in between. The DNA for the CDR3 is TGTGCCAGCAGTTACGCCCGGGGGGGGGATAATTCACCCCTCCACTTT. It is translated as CASSYARGGDNSPLHF.

The J gene is TRBJ1-6, the V gene TRBV5-4; 7 nucleotides align to TRBD1. V was clipped by 0 bases and J by 7 bases; unmatched bases: 7. Germline loops: CDR1 SGHNT, CDR2 YYREEE (reference sequence). The CDR3 has 16 residues. The CDR3, as DNA: TGTGCCAGCAGCTTGGGGCGACAGGGACGAAATTCACCCCTCCACTTT. This codes for CASSLGRQGRNSPLHF.